Sequencing of this TCR beta chain was carried out in a study of cytomegalovirus exposure and HLA in healthy donors. Study-level background: Earlier sequencing of 200 million or so T cells yielded approximately 120 million unique TCR beta sequences.

The PCR employed 60 Vbeta primers together with 13 Jbeta primers. Profiled with immunoSEQ multiplex PCR; TCRdb holds only in-frame clones, not every one. Among 180,000 or so clones listed, 72% were seen once. Overall study findings and caveats: In the analysis, some V segments, TRBV6-2 and TRBV6-3 included, were excluded as indistinguishable. Reportedly, cytomegalovirus status was diagnosed with high sensitivity and specificity. TCR beta chains numbering some 160 were designated cytomegalovirus-associated.

This clone was detected a few times. Its antigen remains unidentified. V was clipped by 3 bases and J by 1 base; unmatched bases: 5. CDR3 length: 15 amino acids. The germline gives CDR1 KGHSH, CDR2 LQKENI. The TCR comes from a human donor in good health. The J gene is TRBJ1-2, the V gene TRBV18; 7 positions agree with TRBD1. The sequencing input was PBMCs. CDR3 coding DNA: TGTGCCAGCTCACCGGAGCAGGGGGGTAACTATGGCTACACCTTC. It yields the protein CASSPEQGGNYGYTF.